The sequence of this T cell receptor beta chain was determined in a study of blood T cell repertoires in COVID-19. The CDR3 spans 15 residues. The J segment lost 6 bases and the V segment lost 7 bases, leaving 12 bases of the junction unmatched. Germline CDR1 is SGHRS and CDR2 is YFSETQ. Original handling: From reference gene primer amplification, estimates of nucleated cell counts were derived. Profiling relied on immunoSEQ multiplex PCR, and the TCRdb table lists in-frame clones only, not all of them. V and J calls and clone size follow that table, whereas D and trimming were derived from the DNA. The sample records approximately 46,000 clones, roughly 85% being singletons.

The rearrangement joins TRBV5-1 to TRBJ2-3; 9 nucleotides match TRBD1. The sequenced material came from peripheral blood. The TCR was taken from a woman between 70 and 85 years old in a cohort sampled during active COVID-19. In nucleotides, the CDR3 is TGCGCCAGCTCCGAGGGGGACAGGGATATGGATACGCAGTATTTT. Amino acids: CASSEGDRDMDTQYF.